This T cell receptor beta chain was retrieved from a study of shared clonotypes between healthy human individuals. Study-wide context: Donors consisted of two women and three men between 18 and 49.

Study findings and constraints: Represented diversity (both genetic and exposure-history) was limited by the small number of donors.

A split of CD4+ cells into CD45RA+ naive and CD45RA-negative memory subsets was performed. This CDR3 comprises 15 residues. With regard to this clone: The target antigen is unknown.

Sequencing used immunoSEQ multiplex PCR; TCRdb keeps in-frame clones, though not all of them. The sample carries roughly 2 million clones, 95% recorded once. Sequencing was done on a sample of naive CD4+ T cells sorted from blood. Subset noted: CD45RA+ positively selected. The chain combines TRBV21-1 with TRBJ2-1; TRBD2 is the table's D call and was not checked against the DNA. TRBV21-1 constitutes a pseudogene. The receptor's source is a man younger than 30 in good health. The CDR3 nucleotides read TGTGCCAGCAGCGTCTACGGATGGCGGGACAATGAGCAGTTCTTC. Protein sequence: CASSVYGWRDNEQFF.